These T cell receptor beta chains were read from a single sample in a study of response to subunit inactivated influenza vaccine. TCRdb processed the RT-PCR reads anew with MiXCR; each CDR3 protein has one entry. Of more than 550,000 distinct CDR3 sequences listed, about 11% are singletons. These sequences were also reported in another study, on T cells expressing NK-cell markers.

The sequenced sample was PBMCs from blood, obtained on the day of vaccination. The source is a man aged 50 to 59 who received an inactivated influenza vaccine. The CDR3 runs from the conserved cysteine through the conserved F or W. A D gene is named only where the DNA matches it firmly. Some rows mark clone size as missing; the rest say once, few, many or name a class of expanded clone.

TRBV5-1	-	TRBJ2-7	-	TGCGCCAGCAGCCTGGTGCTGGGTTACGAGCAGTACTTC	CASSLVLGYEQYF
TRBV7-9	-	TRBJ1-6	TRBD1	TGTGCCAGCAGGCACCAGGGGGCGCCTAATTCACCCCTCCACTTT	CASRHQGAPNSPLHF
TRBV5-1	few	TRBJ1-6	-	TGCGCCAGCAGGGAGGCGGATAATTCACCCCTCCACTTT	CASREADNSPLHF
TRBV7-2	-	TRBJ2-3	-	TGTGCCAGCACCAGTGGACAGAGCACAGATACGCAGTATTTT	CASTSGQSTDTQYF
TRBV28	many	TRBJ1-1	-	TGTGCCAGCAGTTTAAGAGGGAGGTTTGGCACTGAAGCTTTCTTT	CASSLRGRFGTEAFF
TRBV18	many	TRBJ2-1	TRBD2	TGTGCCAGCTCACCCACTAGCGGGGGGTTCTCCTACAATGAGCAGTTCTTC	CASSPTSGGFSYNEQFF
TRBV20-1	-	TRBJ1-5	TRBD1	TGCAGTGTAAAACAGGGGGTGGACAATCAGCCCCAGCATTTT	CSVKQGVDNQPQHF
TRBV12-3/TRBV12-4	-	TRBJ1-6	TRBD1	TGTGCCAGCAGTACAGGGGGCTCTTCACCCCTCCACTTT	CASSTGGSSPLHF
TRBV5-1	-	TRBJ2-7	-	TGCGCCAGCAGCTTGAAACCCTCGGACAGCAACTACGAGCAGTACTTC	CASSLKPSDSNYEQYF
TRBV5-1	-	TRBJ2-7	TRBD1	TGCGCCAGCAGCGTGGACAGGGAGGCCTACGAGCAGTACTTC	CASSVDREAYEQYF
TRBV27	-	TRBJ2-1	TRBD2	TGTGCCAGCAGTTTAACTAGCGGGAGGGCCCAACTACCACCCTACAATGAGCAGTTCTTC	CASSLTSGRAQLPPYNEQFF
TRBV5-1	-	TRBJ1-2	TRBD1	TGCGCCAGCAGATATATAGACAGGGACAGCCCCAACTATGGCTACACCTTC	CASRYIDRDSPNYGYTF
TRBV15	-	TRBJ2-1	-	TGTGCCACCAGCAGAGATCGGACGGAGAGCTCCTACAATGAGCAGTTCTTC	CATSRDRTESSYNEQFF
TRBV5-6	-	TRBJ2-5	-	TGTGCCAGCAGCTTTGTCGCACAAGAGACCCAGTACTTC	CASSFVAQETQYF
TRBV12-3/TRBV12-4	many	TRBJ2-1	TRBD2	TGTGCCAGCAGCTATAGCGGGGGGGCAAGGTACAATGAGCAGTTCTTC	CASSYSGGARYNEQFF
TRBV5-6	-	TRBJ2-3	TRBD1	TGTGCCAGCAGCTCCCAACAGGGGGCGCGTGTAGATACGCAGTATTTT	CASSSQQGARVDTQYF
TRBV4-3	few	TRBJ1-1	TRBD1	TGCGCCAGCAGCCGGGGGCGACAGGGATTGAACACTGAAGCTTTCTTT	CASSRGRQGLNTEAFF
TRBV12-3/TRBV12-4	-	TRBJ2-2	TRBD1	TGTGCCAGCAGCGGACAGGGTGACAACACCGGGGAGCTGTTTTTT	CASSGQGDNTGELFF
TRBV19	-	TRBJ2-5	TRBD2	TGTGCCAGTCAAAAGCGGGGGGGCGAAGAGACCCAGTACTTC	CASQKRGGEETQYF
TRBV7-8	few	TRBJ1-5	-	TGTGCCAGCAGCCCCCGTGCCGTGAGCAATCAGCCCCAGCATTTT	CASSPRAVSNQPQHF
TRBV6-5	-	TRBJ2-7	-	TGTGCCACCCGAGGACAGTTCTACGAGCAGTACTTC	CATRGQFYEQYF
TRBV6-4	few	TRBJ2-1	TRBD2	TGTGCCAGCAGGGGGGAGGGAAGTAATGAGCAGTTCTTC	CASRGEGSNEQFF
TRBV7-9	-	TRBJ2-5	TRBD1	TGTGCCAGCAGCTCCCGACAGGGGATAGAAGAGACCCAGTACTTC	CASSSRQGIEETQYF
TRBV6-2/TRBV6-3	few	TRBJ2-1	-	TGTGCCAGCAGCCGCCCGGTAAATGAGCAGTTCTTC	CASSRPVNEQFF
TRBV18	few	TRBJ2-3	TRBD1	TGTGCCAGCTCACCGCAGGGGGCGAACACAGATACGCAGTATTTT	CASSPQGANTDTQYF
TRBV5-1	few	TRBJ2-3	-	TGCGCCAGCAGCCCAGACACCACAGATACGCAGTATTTT	CASSPDTTDTQYF
TRBV29-1	few	TRBJ2-7	TRBD2	TGCAGCGTTAGAGGGTGGCGGGAGGGCTCCTACGAGCAGTACTTC	CSVRGWREGSYEQYF
TRBV11-2	-	TRBJ2-7	-	TGTGCCAGCAGCTTAGGGGCTCGGGAGTCCTACGAGCAGTACTTC	CASSLGARESYEQYF
TRBV18	-	TRBJ2-1	-	TGTGCCAGCTCACCACCTACTGGGTTCAATGAGCAGTTCTTC	CASSPPTGFNEQFF
TRBV5-1	few	TRBJ2-1	TRBD2	TGCGCCAGCAGCCCGGGGCCGGGAGGACCATCGATCAATGAGCAGTTCTTC	CASSPGPGGPSINEQFF
TRBV5-1	many	TRBJ1-5	-	TGCGCCAGCAGCTCGGGATCCAATCAGCCCCAGCATTTT	CASSSGSNQPQHF
TRBV3-1	few	TRBJ2-3	-	TGTGCCAGCAGCCAAGATCGCCAGCCCACAGATACGCAGTATTTT	CASSQDRQPTDTQYF
TRBV12-3/TRBV12-4	many	TRBJ1-6	-	TGTGCCAGCAGTTTGGGGGGAGTCATCGGTTCACCCCTCCACTTT	CASSLGGVIGSPLHF
TRBV12-3/TRBV12-4	few	TRBJ2-1	TRBD2	TGTGCCAGCAGTTTACCGGGACTAGTCTACAATGAGCAGTTCTTC	CASSLPGLVYNEQFF
TRBV5-1	-	TRBJ2-7	-	TGCGCCAGCAGCTTGGCTCCGGCGGGGAACTACGAGCAGTACTTC	CASSLAPAGNYEQYF
TRBV7-9	few	TRBJ1-1	-	TGTGCCAGCAGCTTAGCAGGGCGAGGCACTGAAGCTTTCTTT	CASSLAGRGTEAFF
TRBV4-3	many	TRBJ2-4	TRBD1	TGCGCCAGCAGCCCCCTCCTACCGGGACAGGGAAATGGAAACATTCAGTACTTC	CASSPLLPGQGNGNIQYF
TRBV4-3	few	TRBJ2-1	-	TGCGCCAGCAGCCAAGAGTTCGGCAGCAGCTCCTACAATGAGCAGTTCTTC	CASSQEFGSSSYNEQFF
TRBV4-3	-	TRBJ1-5	TRBD1	TGCGCCAGCAGCCCTTACAGGGGAGGGCAGCCCCAGCATTTT	CASSPYRGGQPQHF
TRBV29-1	many	TRBJ2-5	TRBD1	TGCAGCGTTGATATGACAGGGATCCAAGAGACCCAGTACTTC	CSVDMTGIQETQYF
TRBV24-1	-	TRBJ2-3	TRBD2	TGTGCCACCAGTAGCGGGGGGAGTACAGATACGCAGTATTTT	CATSSGGSTDTQYF
TRBV7-9	-	TRBJ1-2	-	TGTGCCAGCAGCTTAGTGCCAGCTATCTACTATGGCTACACCTTC	CASSLVPAIYYGYTF
TRBV7-2	-	TRBJ2-4	-	TGTGCCAGCAGCTCGGGGAGGTCCATAAACATTCAGTACTTC	CASSSGRSINIQYF
TRBV20-1	-	TRBJ2-5	TRBD2	TGCAGTGCTCGGACTAGCGAAGAGACCCAGTACTTC	CSARTSEETQYF
TRBV5-1	-	TRBJ2-3	TRBD2	TGCGCCAGCAGCCGGTTGGAGCGGGGATCTAGCACAGATACGCAGTATTTT	CASSRLERGSSTDTQYF
TRBV20-1	-	TRBJ2-1	-	TGCAGTGCTAGAGATCTGGCTTCCAATGAGCAGTTCTTC	CSARDLASNEQFF